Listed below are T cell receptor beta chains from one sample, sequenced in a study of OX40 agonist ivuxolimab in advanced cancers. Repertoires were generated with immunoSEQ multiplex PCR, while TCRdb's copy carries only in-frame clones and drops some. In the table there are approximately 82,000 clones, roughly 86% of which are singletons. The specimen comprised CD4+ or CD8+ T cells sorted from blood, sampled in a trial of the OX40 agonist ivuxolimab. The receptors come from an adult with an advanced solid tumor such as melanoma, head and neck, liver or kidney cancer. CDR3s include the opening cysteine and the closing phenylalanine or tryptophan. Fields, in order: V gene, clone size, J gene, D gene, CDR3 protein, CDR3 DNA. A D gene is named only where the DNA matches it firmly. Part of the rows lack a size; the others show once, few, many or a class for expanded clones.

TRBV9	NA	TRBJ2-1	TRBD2	CASSSGLPYNEQFF	TGTGCCAGCAGCTCGGGACTACCGTACAATGAGCAGTTCTTC
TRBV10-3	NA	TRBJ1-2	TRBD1	CATSGTARTINYGYTF	TGTGCCACCTCGGGGACAGCACGAACAATCAACTATGGCTACACCTTC
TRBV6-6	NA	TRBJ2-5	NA	CASHAGLVQETQYF	TGTGCCAGCCACGCCGGGTTAGTCCAAGAGACCCAGTACTTC
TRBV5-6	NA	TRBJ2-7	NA	CASSLVGVENYEQYF	TGTGCCAGCAGCTTGGTCGGGGTGGAAAACTACGAGCAGTACTTC
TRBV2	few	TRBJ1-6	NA	CASSERTGTSPLHF	TGTGCCAGCAGTGAACGGACTGGGACATCGCCCCTCCACTTT
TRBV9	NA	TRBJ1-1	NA	CASSVVVTLGTEAFF	TGTGCCAGCAGCGTAGTTGTCACCCTGGGCACTGAAGCTTTCTTT
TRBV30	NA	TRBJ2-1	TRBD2	CAWSFGPSGTHEQFF	TGTGCCTGGAGTTTCGGGCCTAGCGGCACCCATGAGCAGTTCTTC
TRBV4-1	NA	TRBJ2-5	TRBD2	CASSPTFSGGQETQYF	TGCGCCAGCAGCCCTACCTTTAGCGGGGGGCAAGAGACCCAGTACTTC
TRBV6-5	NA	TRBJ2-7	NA	CASTYTVGYEQYF	TGTGCCAGCACCTATACGGTTGGGTACGAGCAGTACTTC
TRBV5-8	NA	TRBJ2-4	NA	CASSYSRLALGDIQYF	TGTGCCAGCAGCTACTCTCGTCTTGCTCTAGGGGACATTCAGTACTTC
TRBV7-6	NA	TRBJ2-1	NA	CASSLQMAEQFF	TGTGCCAGCAGCTTACAGATGGCAGAGCAGTTCTTC
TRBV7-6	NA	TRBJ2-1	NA	CASSLGGGTDYYNEQFF	TGTGCCAGCAGCTTAGGAGGAGGTACGGACTACTACAATGAGCAGTTCTTC
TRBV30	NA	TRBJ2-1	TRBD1	CAWSSGQGKYNEQFF	TGTGCCTGGAGTTCCGGACAGGGGAAATACAATGAGCAGTTCTTC
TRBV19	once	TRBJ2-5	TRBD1	CASSILDREGETQYF	TGTGCCAGTAGTATACTGGACAGGGAAGGAGAGACCCAGTACTTC
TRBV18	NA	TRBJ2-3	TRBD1	CASSLRTGWSRDTQYF	TGTGCCAGCTCTCTCAGGACAGGGTGGTCCAGAGATACGCAGTATTTT
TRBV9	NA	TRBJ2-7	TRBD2	CASSVDFGAGVYEQYF	TGTGCCAGCAGCGTAGATTTCGGAGCGGGAGTCTACGAGCAGTACTTC
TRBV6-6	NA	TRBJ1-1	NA	CASSLRNAFF	TGTGCCAGCAGTCTCCGGAACGCTTTCTTT
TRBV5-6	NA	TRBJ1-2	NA	CASSLASGLIDTF	TGTGCCAGCAGCTTGGCGTCAGGGCTTATAGACACCTTC